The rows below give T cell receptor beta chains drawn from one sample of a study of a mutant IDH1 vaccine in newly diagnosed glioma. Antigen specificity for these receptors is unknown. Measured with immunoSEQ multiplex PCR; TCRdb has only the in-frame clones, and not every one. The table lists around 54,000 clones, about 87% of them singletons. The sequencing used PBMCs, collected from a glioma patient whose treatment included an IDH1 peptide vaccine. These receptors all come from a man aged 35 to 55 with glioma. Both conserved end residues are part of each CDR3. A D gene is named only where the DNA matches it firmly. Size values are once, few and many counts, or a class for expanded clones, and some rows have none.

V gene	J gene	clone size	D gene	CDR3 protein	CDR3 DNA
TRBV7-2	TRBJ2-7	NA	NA	CASSSAGQQYF	TGTGCCAGCAGTTCCGCAGGGCAGCAGTACTTC
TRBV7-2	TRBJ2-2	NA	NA	CASSQGFNTGELFF	TGTGCCAGCAGTCAGGGGTTTAACACCGGGGAGCTGTTTTTT
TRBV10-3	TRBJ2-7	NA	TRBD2	CAISEQGTRSFF	TGTGCCATCAGTGAGCAAGGGACTAGATCTTTCTTC
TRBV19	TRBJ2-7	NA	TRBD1	CASSGRTGRPYEQYF	TGTGCCAGTAGCGGGCGGACAGGGAGACCCTACGAGCAGTACTTC
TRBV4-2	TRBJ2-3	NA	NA	CASSQESDTQYF	TGTGCCAGCAGCCAAGAGTCAGATACGCAGTATTTT
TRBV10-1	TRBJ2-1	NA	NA	CASSEKVGDNEQFF	TGCGCCAGCAGTGAGAAAGTGGGGGACAATGAGCAGTTCTTC
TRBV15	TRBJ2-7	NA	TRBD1	CATSRVAGQVYEQYF	TGTGCCACCAGCAGAGTTGCCGGACAGGTATACGAGCAGTACTTC
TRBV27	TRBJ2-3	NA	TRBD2	CASSRLAGGADTQYF	TGTGCCAGCAGCAGACTAGCGGGAGGGGCAGATACGCAGTATTTT
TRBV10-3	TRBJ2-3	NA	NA	CAMGGTDTQYF	TGTGCCATGGGAGGCACAGATACGCAGTATTTT
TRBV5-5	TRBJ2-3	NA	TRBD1	CASSFRGTDTQYF	TGTGCCAGCAGCTTCAGGGGGACAGATACGCAGTATTTT
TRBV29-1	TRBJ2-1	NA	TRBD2	CSVLSVGASGSYFNEQFF	TGCAGCGTTTTATCCGTCGGGGCTAGCGGGAGTTATTTCAATGAGCAGTTCTTC
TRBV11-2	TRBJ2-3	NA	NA	CASSLGDPLAISSDTQYF	TGTGCCAGCAGCTTAGGGGATCCTCTAGCGATTTCATCAGATACGCAGTATTTT
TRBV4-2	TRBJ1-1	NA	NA	CASSRDGNTEAFF	TGTGCCAGCAGCCGGGACGGGAACACTGAAGCTTTCTTT
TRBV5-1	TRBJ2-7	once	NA	CASSLVGQKDEQYF	TGCGCCAGCAGCTTGGTCGGACAGAAGGACGAGCAGTACTTC
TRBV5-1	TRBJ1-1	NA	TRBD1	CASSQGRGVNTEAFF	TGCGCCAGCAGTCAGGGCAGGGGGGTGAACACTGAAGCTTTCTTT
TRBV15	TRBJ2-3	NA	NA	CATSRDSPTSRDTQYF	TGTGCCACCAGCAGAGATTCCCCAACTAGCAGAGATACGCAGTATTTT
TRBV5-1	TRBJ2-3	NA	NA	CASSSTPRIGDTQYF	TGCGCCAGCAGCTCCACCCCCCGAATCGGGGATACGCAGTATTTT
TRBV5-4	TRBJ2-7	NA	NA	CASKARNQDEQYF	TGTGCCAGTAAAGCTAGAAATCAAGACGAGCAGTACTTC
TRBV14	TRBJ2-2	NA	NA	CASSLGALRTGELFF	TGTGCCAGCAGTTTAGGTGCCCTAAGGACCGGGGAGCTGTTTTTT
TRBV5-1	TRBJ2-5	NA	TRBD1	CASSIPTGDQETQYF	TGCGCCAGCAGTATCCCGACAGGGGACCAAGAGACCCAGTACTTC
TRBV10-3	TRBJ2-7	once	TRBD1	CAINRGEQYF	TGTGCCATCAACAGGGGAGAGCAGTACTTC
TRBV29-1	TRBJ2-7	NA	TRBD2	CSVAVGSGGYEQYF	TGCAGCGTTGCGGTCGGTAGCGGGGGCTACGAGCAGTACTTC
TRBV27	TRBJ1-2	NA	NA	CASSLRGSGYTF	TGTGCCAGCAGTTTAAGGGGGTCTGGCTACACCTTC
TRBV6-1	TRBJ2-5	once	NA	CASSGGGARETQYF	TGTGCCAGCAGTGGAGGGGGGGCCAGAGAGACCCAGTACTTC
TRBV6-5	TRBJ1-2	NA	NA	CASSYDGGYGYTF	TGTGCCAGCAGTTACGACGGGGGATATGGCTACACCTTC
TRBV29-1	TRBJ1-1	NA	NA	CSVEGSWGAHLMNTEAFF	TGCAGCGTTGAAGGTAGCTGGGGCGCCCATCTTATGAACACTGAAGCTTTCTTT
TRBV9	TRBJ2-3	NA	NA	CASSVGRMADTQYF	TGTGCCAGCAGCGTCGGGAGAATGGCAGATACGCAGTATTTT
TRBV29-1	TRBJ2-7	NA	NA	CSVEGGGDRYEQYF	TGCAGCGTTGAAGGAGGGGGTGATAGGTACGAGCAGTACTTC
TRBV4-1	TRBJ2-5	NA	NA	CASSQDLGSQYF	TGCGCCAGCAGCCAAGATCTGGGATCCCAGTACTTC
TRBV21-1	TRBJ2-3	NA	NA	CASSYRDSTDTQYF	TGTGCCAGCAGCTATCGGGACAGCACAGATACGCAGTATTTT
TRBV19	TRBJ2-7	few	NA	CASSRDDTYEQYF	TGTGCCAGTAGTAGGGACGATACCTACGAGCAGTACTTC
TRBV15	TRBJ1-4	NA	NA	CATSSFGTATNEKLFF	TGTGCCACCAGCAGTTTCGGAACCGCAACTAATGAAAAACTGTTTTTT
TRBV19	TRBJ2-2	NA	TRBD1	CASKTDRGRGGELFF	TGTGCCAGTAAAACCGACAGGGGACGTGGCGGGGAGCTGTTTTTT
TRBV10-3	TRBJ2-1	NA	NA	CAISAGEGQSSYNEQFF	TGTGCCATCAGTGCTGGAGAGGGGCAGAGCTCCTACAATGAGCAGTTCTTC
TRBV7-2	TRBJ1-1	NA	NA	CASSLQGYTEAFF	TGTGCCAGCAGCCTGCAGGGGTACACTGAAGCTTTCTTT
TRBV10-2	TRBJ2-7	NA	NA	CASLMSGGGEQYF	TGCGCCAGCCTGATGAGTGGGGGCGGCGAGCAGTACTTC
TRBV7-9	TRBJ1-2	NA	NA	CASTSPNYGYTF	TGTGCCAGCACCTCCCCAAACTATGGCTACACCTTC
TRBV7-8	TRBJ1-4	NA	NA	CASSRDFLNEKLFF	TGTGCCAGCAGCCGGGACTTCCTTAATGAAAAACTGTTTTTT
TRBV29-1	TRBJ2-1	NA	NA	CSVGYNEQFF	TGCAGCGTTGGCTACAATGAGCAGTTCTTC
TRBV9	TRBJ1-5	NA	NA	CASSQHEGTPNQPQHF	TGTGCCAGCAGCCAGCATGAGGGGACCCCCAATCAGCCCCAGCATTTT
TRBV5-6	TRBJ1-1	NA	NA	CASSLRAWRDTEAFF	TGTGCCAGCAGCTTGCGGGCATGGCGGGACACTGAAGCTTTCTTT
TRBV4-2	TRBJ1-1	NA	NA	CASSPRDGNTEAFF	TGTGCCAGCAGCCCTAGGGACGGGAACACTGAAGCTTTCTTT
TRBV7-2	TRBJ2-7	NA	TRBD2	CASSYRGLGRGEQYF	TGTGCCAGCAGCTATCGCGGACTAGGACGAGGAGAGCAGTACTTC
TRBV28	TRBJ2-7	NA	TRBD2	CASSLHRDYSYEQYF	TGTGCCAGCAGTTTACACCGGGACTACTCCTACGAGCAGTACTTC
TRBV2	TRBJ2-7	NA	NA	CASSPQASALSSYEQYF	TGTGCCAGCAGCCCCCAGGCTAGCGCCCTGAGCTCCTACGAGCAGTACTTC
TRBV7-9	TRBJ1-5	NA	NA	CASSLAGSNQPQHF	TGTGCCAGCAGCTTAGCAGGGAGCAATCAGCCCCAGCATTTT
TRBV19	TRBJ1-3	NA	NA	CASSMDRGNTIYF	TGTGCCAGTAGTATGGACCGTGGAAACACCATATATTTT
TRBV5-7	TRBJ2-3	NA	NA	CASSLREGPRTDTQYF	TGTGCCAGCAGCTTGCGGGAAGGCCCCCGGACAGATACGCAGTATTTT
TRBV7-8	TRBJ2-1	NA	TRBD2	CASRGLAGSREQFF	TGTGCCAGCAGGGGACTAGCGGGATCCCGTGAGCAGTTCTTC
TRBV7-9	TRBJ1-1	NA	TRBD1	CASSLGTGGEKAFF	TGTGCCAGCAGCTTAGGGACAGGGGGTGAGAAAGCTTTCTTT
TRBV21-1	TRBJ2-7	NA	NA	CASSNLAEGSSYEQYF	TGTGCCAGCAGCAATCTAGCCGAGGGGAGCTCCTACGAGCAGTACTTC
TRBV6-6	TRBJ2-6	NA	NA	CASSPVGALGANVLTF	TGTGCCAGCAGCCCCGTGGGGGCGCTTGGGGCCAACGTCCTGACTTTC
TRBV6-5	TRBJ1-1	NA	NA	CASSLRARNTEAFF	TGTGCCAGCAGCCTCAGGGCTCGGAACACTGAAGCTTTCTTT
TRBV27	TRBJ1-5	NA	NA	CASRRGFSNQPQHF	TGTGCCAGCAGAAGGGGTTTTAGCAATCAGCCCCAGCATTTT
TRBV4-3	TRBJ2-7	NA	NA	CASSQDLAGSDEQYF	TGCGCCAGCAGCCAAGATCTTGCGGGAAGCGACGAGCAGTACTTC
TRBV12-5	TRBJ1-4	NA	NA	CASGLMSEKLFF	TGTGCTAGTGGTTTGATGAGTGAAAAACTGTTTTTT
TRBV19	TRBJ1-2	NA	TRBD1	CASSADRDYTF	TGTGCCAGTAGTGCGGACAGGGACTACACCTTC
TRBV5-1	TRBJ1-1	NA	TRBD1	CASSDPRQGNTEAFF	TGCGCCAGCAGCGACCCGAGACAGGGGAACACTGAAGCTTTCTTT
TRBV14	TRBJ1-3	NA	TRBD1	CASSQRQGHGNTIYF	TGTGCCAGCAGCCAGCGACAGGGTCATGGAAACACCATATATTTT